The entry below describes one T cell receptor beta chain. A heparinised blood draw that averaged around 100 mL was obtained once from each donor. With V trimmed by 3 bases and J by 9 bases, 5 bases remained unmatched. This CDR3 contains 15 residues. CDR1 and CDR2 (germline): SGHAT, FQDESV (reference sequence). This sample was taken from a study of beta chain features in type 1 diabetes. cDNA synthesis used the whole RNA isolate, giving expressed TCRB sequences. Repertoires were generated with immunoSEQ multiplex PCR, while TCRdb's copy carries only in-frame clones and drops some. The data hold some 270,000 clones, with roughly 8% observed a single time.

Sequencing input: central memory CD4+ T cells from blood. The source is a woman aged 18-29 years in good health. The rearrangement uses TRBV11-1 and TRBJ2-1; 13 bases are shared with TRBD2. Here the CDR3 reads CASSFTSGGAGEQFF. CDR3 DNA sequence: TGTGCCAGCAGCTTTACTAGCGGGGGGGCCGGTGAGCAGTTCTTC.